The rows below give T cell receptor beta chains drawn from one sample of a study of cytomegalovirus exposure and HLA in healthy donors. Generated by immunoSEQ multiplex PCR, the TCRdb table keeps only in-frame clones and is missing some. The sample carries 160,000 or so clones, about 82% recorded once. What was sequenced was PBMCs. All receptors come from a woman aged 25-40 years in good health and CMV-seropositive. The CDR3 runs from the conserved cysteine through the conserved F or W. The order of the fields is D gene, clone size, V gene, J gene, CDR3 DNA, CDR3 protein. D genes are given only for firm matches. Size values are once, few and many counts, or a class for expanded clones, and some rows have none.

.,few,TRBV18,TRBJ2-1,TGTGCCAGCTCAGCTGGGGGGATATACAATGAGCAGTTCTTC,CASSAGGIYNEQFF
.,.,TRBV4-2,TRBJ2-5,TGTGCCAGCAGCCCCCGGGTCAGGGGAGAGACCCAGTACTTC,CASSPRVRGETQYF
TRBD2,.,TRBV29-1,TRBJ2-7,TGCAGCGTTGGGAGGGAGGGTCCCTACGAGCAGTACTTC,CSVGREGPYEQYF
TRBD1,.,TRBV2,TRBJ1-3,TGTGCCAGCAGCCGAATCCCGGTGGGACAGGGAGTCCCTTCTGGAAACACCATATATTTT,CASSRIPVGQGVPSGNTIYF
TRBD1,.,TRBV25-1,TRBJ2-2,TGTGCCAGCAGTGACCGCCGGGACAGGGATAACGGGGAGCTGTTTTTT,CASSDRRDRDNGELFF
.,.,TRBV7-2,TRBJ2-7,TGTGCCAGCAGCTTAGTACAGGGAATCTCCTACGAGCAGTACTTC,CASSLVQGISYEQYF
.,.,TRBV4-2,TRBJ1-1,TGTGCCAGCAGCCAAGAAGTAAGCCCCGAGAGAGCTTTCTTT,CASSQEVSPERAFF
TRBD1,.,TRBV13,TRBJ1-2,TGTGCCAGCAGTCTCAGGGGGCTGGACTATGGCTACACCTTC,CASSLRGLDYGYTF
.,.,TRBV7-6,TRBJ2-7,TGTGCCAGCAGCTCAGGCCACCGCGCAGTCCACGAGCAGTACTTC,CASSSGHRAVHEQYF
.,.,TRBV11-2,TRBJ2-7,TGTGCCAGCAGCTTAATCATCTACGAGCAGTACTTC,CASSLIIYEQYF
.,.,TRBV9,TRBJ2-7,TGTGCCAGCAGCGCCGCAGGGTCCTACGAGCAGTACTTC,CASSAAGSYEQYF
TRBD2,.,TRBV29-1,TRBJ2-3,TGCAGCGCCCCACTCGGGGGGGGGCACACAGATACGCAGTATTTT,CSAPLGGGHTDTQYF
TRBD2,.,TRBV7-6,TRBJ2-1,TGTGCCAGCAGTACTAGCGGGGGGGCCGTTGAGCAGTTCTTC,CASSTSGGAVEQFF
.,.,TRBV5-1,TRBJ2-1,TGCGCCAGCAGCTTTGGCGGTTGGTATGTCGATGAGCAGTTCTTC,CASSFGGWYVDEQFF
TRBD2,.,TRBV6-4,TRBJ2-3,TGTGCCAGCAGTACTATAGCGGGGGGATCCTATACGCAGTATTTT,CASSTIAGGSYTQYF
TRBD1,.,TRBV10-3,TRBJ1-4,TGTGCCACCCACAGGGGGTGGAGTGAAAAACTGTTTTTT,CATHRGWSEKLFF
.,.,TRBV28,TRBJ1-2,TGTGCCAGCAGTTATACAGGGTCTGGCTATGGCTACACCTTC,CASSYTGSGYGYTF